Shown below are 16 T cell receptor beta chains from a single sample sequenced in a study of regulatory T cells in long-lasting Graves disease. TCR beta libraries were built with iRepertoire HTBI primers and Arm-PCR of CDR3 regions. TCRdb reprocessed the multiplex PCR reads with MiXCR, giving one entry per CDR3 protein. The table has hundreds of thousands of distinct CDR3 sequences, about 22% seen once. Time point given: persistent/refractory GD, antithyroid drugs over 5 years with positive TRAb. PBMCs were the source of the RNA used for TCR sequencing. Material: peripheral blood mononuclear cells (PBMCs), obtained when the disease was refractory, from a patient treated with antithyroid drugs. These receptors were obtained from a female donor with Graves disease.

This clonotype was picked up many times. The chain carries TRBV6-7 and TRBJ2-5, with D possibly matching TRBD1 (5 bases). TRBV6-7 is noted as an ORF with a role that remains uncertain. CDR3 size: 14 residues. The V end was cut by 0 bases, the J end by 4 bases, with 9 bases between. CDR3 amino acids: CASSYSRRAETQYF. Here the CDR3 DNA reads TGTGCCAGCAGTTACTCCCGCAGGGCAGAGACCCAGTACTTC.

This clonotype was counted once. A read error may explain this, as a much larger clone is one base away. V and J are TRBV20-1 and TRBJ2-7; 7 bases line up with TRBD2. V gave up 3 bases and J gave up 5 bases; unmatched junction bases: 7. The CDR3 spans 13 residues. Germline CDR1 is DFQATT and CDR2 is SNEGSKA (reference sequence). The CDR3 protein is CSASLGRGDEQYF. The CDR3, as DNA: TGCAGTGCTAGCCTCGGACGGGGGGACGAGCAGTACTTC.

The rearrangement joins TRBV5-1 to TRBJ2-7; 10 bases align to TRBD2. V was pared by 4 bases and J by 2 bases, with 3 bases of the junction left unmatched. The germline V gene encodes CDR1 SGHRS and CDR2 YFSETQ. The CDR3 totals 14 residues. The CDR3 bases are TGCGCCAGCAGCGTGGGACTAGCGACCTACGAGCAGTACTTC. Its protein is CASSVGLATYEQYF.

This clonotype was counted many times. This chain joins TRBV2 and TRBJ1-2, with D unresolved. V was trimmed by 1 base and J by 3 bases, leaving 6 bases between them. Germline loops: CDR1 SNHLY, CDR2 FYNNEI. The CDR3 has 13 amino acids. Here the CDR3 DNA reads TGTGCCAGCAGTGAAGGACGGTACTATGGCTACACCTTC. Protein sequence: CASSEGRYYGYTF. Drawing the rest from reference TRBV2 and TRBJ1-2, the complete variable domain is EPEVTQTPSHQVTQMGQEVILRCVPISNHLYFYWYRQILGQKVEFLVSFYNNEISEKSEIFDDQFSVERPDGSNFTLKIRSTKLEDSAMYFCASSEGRYYGYTFGSGTRLTVV.

The V gene is TRBV4-1, the J gene TRBJ1-1; a weak D match, TRBD1 (6 bases). The CDR3 runs 13 residues. The V and J ends lost 2 bases and 7 bases respectively, with 11 bases between them. The V gene's germline CDR1 is MGHRA and CDR2 YSYEKL. CDR3 nucleotides: TGCGCCAGCAGCCAACCGGGACATCTTGAAGCTTTCTTT. It codes for CASSQPGHLEAFF.

This clonotype was counted between two and nine times. The chain employs TRBV14 and TRBJ2-5; D gene unclear. The V gene's germline CDR1 is SGHDN and CDR2 FVKESK. The V end lost 0 bases, the J end lost 5 bases, and 10 bases lay between the germline ends. The CDR3 sequence is 14 residues long. The chain's CDR3 is CASSQDWGSETQYF. In nucleotides, the CDR3 is TGTGCCAGCAGCCAAGATTGGGGTAGTGAGACCCAGTACTTC.

The chain carries TRBV25-1 and TRBJ2-6; 7 bases fit TRBD2. Losses at the gene ends were 2 bases for V and 1 base for J; bases not matched to a gene: 8. Germline V gives CDR1 MGHDK, CDR2 SYGVNS. CDR3 length: 18 amino acids. CDR3 region: CASSESGSGQSGANVLTF. In nucleotides, the CDR3 is TGTGCCAGCAGTGAAAGTGGTAGCGGGCAATCTGGGGCCAACGTCCTGACTTTC.

This clonotype occurred a few times. This may stem from a read error, because a much larger clone lies one nucleotide away. The rearrangement links TRBV28 to TRBJ2-5; 11 nucleotides align to TRBD2. Germline V gene data show CDR1 as MDHEN and CDR2 as SYDVKM. The CDR3 length is 15 residues. Trimming cost V 8 bases and J 2 bases; bases outside gene matches: 7. The CDR3 loop is CASFPSGRIQETQYF. Written as DNA, the CDR3 is TGTGCCAGCTTTCCTAGCGGGAGGATTCAAGAGACCCAGTACTTC.

This clonotype was found many times. The chain carries TRBV20-1 and TRBJ1-1; TRBD1 is a possible D gene (5 bases). Trimming took 7 bases from V and 7 from J, leaving 22 bases between them. This CDR3 contains 14 residues. Germline loops: CDR1 DFQATT, CDR2 SNEGSKA (reference sequence). CDR3 amino acids: CSVPFRDGRYEAFF. Written as DNA, the CDR3 is TGCAGTGTTCCTTTCCGGGACGGACGATATGAAGCTTTCTTT.

On this clonotype itself: Its ends do not fully match the called genes, so a read error is possible. This chain connects TRBV5-5 to TRBJ1-6; D gene ambiguous. Germline V gives CDR1 SGHKS, CDR2 YYEKEE (reference sequence). The CDR3 contains 13 residues. The CDR3 DNA follows: TGTGCCAACAGCTACCCGGGAAATTCACCCCTCCACTTT. As protein: CANSYPGNSPLHF.

This clonotype has a count of ten or more. This rearrangement joins TRBV2 to TRBJ2-2; 7 nucleotides line up with TRBD1. The CDR3 covers 15 residues. V was pared by 6 bases and J by 4 bases, with 8 bases of the junction left unmatched. Germline CDR1 and CDR2: SNHLY and FYNNEI. CDR3 residues: CASRMLTGITGELFF. DNA for the CDR3: TGTGCCAGCAGGATGCTGACAGGGATCACCGGGGAGCTGTTTTTT.

The V gene is TRBV19, the J gene TRBJ1-6, with D tentatively TRBD1 (5 bases). Trimming removed 1 base at V and 7 bases at J, with 11 bases between. CDR1 LNHDA and CDR2 SQIVND come from the germline V gene (reference sequence). The CDR3 spans 15 residues. The CDR3 DNA follows: TGTGCCAGTAGTATAGGAGGGGAGCCGAATTCACCCCTCCACTTT. This gives the protein CASSIGGEPNSPLHF.

Many counts were recorded for this clonotype. The genes are TRBV2 and TRBJ2-7; a possible D gene is TRBD1 (6 bases). The length of the CDR3 is 16 residues. V lost 1 base, J lost 0 bases, and 13 bases lay in between. The germline gives CDR1 SNHLY, CDR2 FYNNEI. The CDR3 coding sequence is TGTGCCAGCAGTGAAGGGGGGCCTACGAGCTCCTACGAGCAGTACTTC. Protein sequence: CASSEGGPTSSYEQYF. The full variable domain, completed using reference TRBV2 and TRBJ2-7, is EPEVTQTPSHQVTQMGQEVILRCVPISNHLYFYWYRQILGQKVEFLVSFYNNEISEKSEIFDDQFSVERPDGSNFTLKIRSTKLEDSAMYFCASSEGGPTSSYEQYFGPGTRLTVT.

The chain uses TRBV6-1 and TRBJ1-5; D not certain. CDR1 and CDR2 (germline): MNHNS, SASEGT. The V end was cut by 6 bases, the J end by 0 bases, with 15 bases between. This CDR3 spans 16 amino acids. CDR3 coding DNA: TGTGCCAGCAGGGCTGAAACAGCTTATAGCAATCAGCCCCAGCATTTT. It encodes CASRAETAYSNQPQHF.

This clonotype was counted a single time. J is TRBJ1-5 and V is TRBV4-1; 7 bases are shared with TRBD1. The V gene end was trimmed by 2 bases and the J gene end by 2 bases; junction bases not matched to a gene: 9. The CDR3 length is 17 residues. CDR1 and CDR2 (germline): MGHRA, YSYEKL. The CDR3 DNA reads TGCGCCAGCAGCCAATTAAGGGGGCGCAATGGCAATCAGCCCCAGCATTTT. Protein product: CASSQLRGRNGNQPQHF.

This clonotype was seen many times. The chain uses TRBV28 and TRBJ1-2, with unresolved D. V was cut by 5 bases and J by 5 bases, with 24 bases left in between. The CDR3 has 17 amino acids. The germline V gene encodes CDR1 MDHEN and CDR2 SYDVKM. As DNA, the CDR3 is TGTGCCAGCAGTGCCGTCCCCCAGGAAATGTATGGGTATGGCTACACCTTC. Its protein is CASSAVPQEMYGYGYTF.